These 18 T cell receptor beta chains were sequenced from one sample in a study of T cell clonality in common variable immunodeficiency (dated by TCRdb to the mid-2010s). The library was prepared using the immunoSEQ multiplex PCR assay. TCRdb's version of the immuneACCESS table is confined to in-frame rearrangements and falls short of the full clone set. An unresolved V gene accounts for under half of the shortfall where checked; the remainder is of unknown origin. This sample has some 34,000 clones, none of them a singleton. The ten top clones hold approximately 7% of the sample. The antigens of these receptors remain unknown. What the research found in general, with its limitations: Fewer deletions and N-nucleotide insertions were reportedly observed in CVID TCRbeta sequences, and highly modified clones with 13 or more V deletions were reportedly absent from CVID TCRbeta sequences.

Sequenced input: peripheral blood mononuclear cells. Receptors originate from a human donor with common variable immunodeficiency.

The CDR3 spells CASSIGDSLNTEAFF. The sequenced CDR3 bases are TGTGCCAGTAGTATCGGCGACAGCCTGAACACTGAA. The chain uses TRBV19 and TRBJ1-1; tentative D call: TRBD1 (5 bases). The read stops 3 residues short of the end of the CDR3; the missing end is completed from the germline J gene. The CDR3 loop spans 15 amino acids. Germline CDR1 reads LNHDA; CDR2 reads SQIVND (reference sequence). The V end was cut by 3 bases, the J end by 0 bases, with 11 bases between.

In its sample, this clone was seen a few times. The observed sequence ends 3 residues before the CDR3 terminus, with the missing tail filled in from the germline J gene. The genes are TRBV30 and TRBJ1-1, with 7 bases matching TRBD1. CDR3 length: 14 amino acids. Germline V gene data show CDR1 as GTSNPN and CDR2 as SVGIG (reference sequence). Trimming removed 0 bases from V and 5 bases from J; junction bases left unmatched: 6. Here the CDR3 reads CAWSVSKGATEAFF. The covered CDR3 bases are TGTGCCTGGAGTGTATCGAAGGGGGCGACTGAA.

A remark on this clone: The read ends 3 residues shy of where the CDR3 ends; the end is completed using the germline J gene. The chain carries TRBV7-2 and TRBJ2-7, with 8 bases fitting TRBD2. V shed 3 bases and J 4 bases; nucleotides not matched to a gene: 5. The CDR3 consists of 14 residues. CDR1 is SGHTA and CDR2 is FQGNSA in the germline V gene. CDR3 DNA, as far as it was read: TGTGCCAGCAGCTTTGGCGGGAGGTCTTACGAG. It translates to CASSFGGRSYE. The CDR3 as a whole reads CASSFGGRSYEQYF. The full variable domain, its missing parts supplied by reference TRBV7-2 and TRBJ2-7, is GAGVSQSPSNKVTEKGKDVELRCDPISGHTALYWYRQSLGQGLEFLIYFQGNSAPDKSGLPSDRFSAERTGGSVSTLTIQRTQQEDSAVYLCASSFGGRSYEQYFGPGTRLTVT.

This clone has more than one count but fewer than ten. From the germline J gene comes the end of the CDR3, since the read stops 3 residues before it. This chain uses TRBV5-6 with TRBJ2-7; 7 bases align to TRBD1. J lost 0 bases, V lost 4 bases, and 7 bases had no gene match. The CDR3 sequence is 15 residues long. Germline V lookup: CDR1 SGHDT, CDR2 YYEEEE. The CDR3 spells CASSRPGQSSYEQYF. The part of the CDR3 DNA that was read is TGTGCCAGCAGCCGCCCGGGACAGAGCTCCTACGAG. The whole variable domain, filled in from reference TRBV5-6 and TRBJ2-7, reads DAGVTQSPTHLIKTRGQQVTLRCSPKSGHDTVSWYQQALGQGPQFIFQYYEEEERQRGNFPDRFSGHQFPNYSSELNVNALLLGDSALYLCASSRPGQSSYEQYFGPGTRLTVT.

This clone has more than one count but fewer than ten. Read data end 3 residues before the CDR3 end; the end is taken from the germline J gene. The chain uses TRBV5-1 and TRBJ1-2, with TRBD1 matching over 9 bases. CDR1 SGHRS and CDR2 YFSETQ come from the germline V gene. With V trimmed by 4 bases and J by 4 bases, 5 bases remained unmatched. The CDR3 loop spans 14 amino acids. CDR3 bases read: TGCGCCAGCAGCCGGGACAGGGACCTCTATGGC. It specifies CASSRDRDLYG. The CDR3 as a whole reads CASSRDRDLYGYTF.

This clone is deemed medium-sized. The observed sequence ends 3 residues before the CDR3 terminus, with the missing tail filled in from the germline J gene. The chain recombines TRBV6-4 with TRBJ1-5; 9 nucleotides line up with TRBD1. The CDR3 length is 16 residues. V lost 9 bases to trimming and J lost 6 bases; unmatched junction nucleotides: 15. CDR1 is MRHNA, CDR2 SNTAGT, per germline. The CDR3 DNA, read in part, is TGTGCCAGGCCCGGGACAGGGAGAGATTTTCGTCAGCCC. It yields the protein CARPGTGRDFRQP. In full, the CDR3 reads CARPGTGRDFRQPQHF.

This clone was counted a few times. The CDR3 goes on 3 residues after the read ends, and that part is filled in from the germline J gene. The chain recombines TRBV7-2 with TRBJ2-5; no clear D. With 0 bases removed from V and 6 bases from J, the gap between germline ends came to 14 bases. Looked up from germline, CDR1 is SGHTA and CDR2 is FQGNSA. CDR3 length: 15 residues. CDR3 amino acids: CASSLAGPGNKTQYF. The DNA read from the CDR3 is TGTGCCAGCAGCTTAGCAGGGCCAGGCAATAAGACC.

This clone occurred many times. The read stops 3 residues short of the end of the CDR3; the missing end is completed from the germline J gene. The V gene is TRBV7-3, the J gene TRBJ2-3, with 10 bases identical to TRBD2. The CDR3 covers 16 residues. V dropped 5 bases and J dropped 5; count of bases not matched to a gene: 10. The germline V gene has CDR1 SGHTA and CDR2 FQGTGA. The covered CDR3 bases are TGTGCCAGCAGCATCCCGACTAGCGGGCTGGGAGATACG. As protein: CASSIPTSGLGDT. The entire CDR3 reads CASSIPTSGLGDTQYF.

This clone was seen at least ten times. The DNA read from the CDR3 is TGCAGCGGAAGTCTAGCGAACTCCTACGAG. This translates into CSGSLANSYE. The CDR3 in full is CSGSLANSYEQYF. The rearrangement uses TRBV29-1 and TRBJ2-7, with a weak D call TRBD2 (6 bases). The sequenced fragment ends 3 residues before the CDR3 boundary, so the rest is inferred from the germline J gene. CDR3 size: 13 residues. From germline, CDR1 is SQVTM and CDR2 ANQGSEA. V was clipped by 7 bases and J by 0 bases, with 13 bases between them.

At least ten counts were recorded for this clone. The CDR3 end is not reached by the read, which stops 3 residues before it; the germline J gene fills it in. The V gene is TRBV18, the J gene TRBJ2-7; TRBD1 might be the D (5 bases). This CDR3 is 12 amino acids long. With 3 bases removed from V and 4 bases from J, the gap between germline ends came to 7 bases. Germline-derived CDR1 and CDR2 are KGHSH and LQKENI. The CDR3 here is CASSPTDYEQYF. CDR3 DNA, as far as it was read: TGTGCCAGCTCACCGACAGATTACGAG.

Many counts were recorded for this clone. The CDR3 is cut off 3 residues early in the read; its end comes from the germline J gene. This rearrangement joins TRBV5-1 to TRBJ1-6, with D maybe TRBD1 (5 bases). Germline V lookup: CDR1 SGHRS, CDR2 YFSETQ. With 0 bases removed from V and 10 bases from J, the gap between germline ends came to 14 bases. This CDR3 region has 15 residues. The part of the CDR3 DNA that was read is TGCGCCAGCAGCTTGGATCGGACCGGGGGATCACCC. Encoded protein: CASSLDRTGGSP. The full-length CDR3 reads as CASSLDRTGGSPLHF.

There are many counts of this clone. The read is 3 residues too short to cover the CDR3 end, so that end is filled in from the germline J gene. The gene calls are TRBV20-1 and TRBJ2-5, with 12 bases aligning to TRBD2. V lost 4 bases, J lost 5 bases, and 8 bases stayed unmatched. CDR3 length: 15 residues. Germline values: CDR1 DFQATT, CDR2 SNEGSKA (reference sequence). CDR3 residues: CSATPTSGRLETQYF. The sequenced CDR3 bases are TGCAGTGCTACCCCGACTAGCGGGAGACTCGAGACC.

In this sample, this clone turned up a few times. The read falls 3 residues short of the CDR3 end, and the missing part is taken from the germline J gene. V is TRBV7-3 and J is TRBJ2-7; 8 positions match TRBD1. Germline assignment: CDR1 SGHTA and CDR2 FQGTGA. After removal of 6 bases from V and 2 bases from J, the junction contained 6 bases not matched to a gene. The CDR3 sequence is 14 residues long. The covered CDR3 bases are TGTGCCAGCAGTCCCGGACAGGGCCCCTACGAG. Translated, it gives CASSPGQGPYE. Given in full, the CDR3 is CASSPGQGPYEQYF.

Of note for this clone: Coverage ceases 3 residues before the CDR3 finishes, and the germline J gene fills in the end. J is TRBJ2-1 and V is TRBV7-2; possibly TRBD2 for D (5 bases). V was cut by 2 bases and J by 4 bases, with 9 bases left in between. CDR3 length equals 14 residues. Germline assignment: CDR1 SGHTA and CDR2 FQGNSA. The CDR3 DNA, read in part, is TGTGCCAGCAGCTTAAGGGTAGCGTACAATGAG. This encodes CASSLRVAYNE. The whole CDR3 is CASSLRVAYNEQFF.

To note about this clone: The CDR3 goes on 3 residues after the read ends, and that part is filled in from the germline J gene. The chain links TRBV7-6 to TRBJ2-7, with TRBD1 identical over 8 bases. This CDR3 is 15 amino acids long. J lost 6 bases, V lost 1 base, and 8 bases had no gene match. CDR1 and CDR2 from the germline V gene are SGHVS and FNYEAQ. The sequenced part of the CDR3 DNA is TGTGCCAGCAGCTTAGGTAGGCAGGGGGCGTCCGAG. Its translation: CASSLGRQGASE. In full, the CDR3 is CASSLGRQGASEQYF.

The sample holds many counts of this clone. With the read ending 3 residues before the CDR3 end, the germline J gene is used to fill in that end. The V and J genes are TRBV7-9 and TRBJ2-7; the D is unclear. Trimming removed 3 bases at V and 2 bases at J, with 5 bases between. CDR3 length equals 12 residues. Germline values: CDR1 SEHNR, CDR2 FQNEAQ (reference sequence). The CDR3 DNA, read in part, is TGTGCCAGCAGCTTTAGGGCCTACGAG. Protein: CASSFRAYE. The entire CDR3 protein is CASSFRAYEQYF.

This clone has a count of ten or more. With the read ending 3 residues before the CDR3 end, the germline J gene is used to fill in that end. The chain has TRBV5-6 and TRBJ1-1, with TRBD1 matching over 7 bases. The CDR3 is made up of 14 amino acids. Germline CDR1 SGHDT, CDR2 YYEEEE. J was trimmed by 1 base and V by 2 bases; bases with no gene match: 2. Partial CDR3 DNA: TGTGCCAGCAGCTTTCCAGGGGGGAACACTGAA. Its translation: CASSFPGGNTE. The complete CDR3 sequence is CASSFPGGNTEAFF.

This clone was recorded many times. The CDR3 is cut off 3 residues early in the read; its end comes from the germline J gene. This chain uses TRBV4-2 with TRBJ1-1, with D possibly TRBD1 on 5 matching bases. Germline V gene data show CDR1 as LGHNA and CDR2 as YNFKEQ. The CDR3 length is 16 residues. V gave up 4 bases and J gave up 2 bases, with 17 bases separating them. CDR3 DNA (partial): TGTGCCAGCAGCCGTAAAATGGGGGGGGGAAACACTGAA. Its protein product is CASSRKMGGGNTE. The full CDR3 protein reads CASSRKMGGGNTEAFF.